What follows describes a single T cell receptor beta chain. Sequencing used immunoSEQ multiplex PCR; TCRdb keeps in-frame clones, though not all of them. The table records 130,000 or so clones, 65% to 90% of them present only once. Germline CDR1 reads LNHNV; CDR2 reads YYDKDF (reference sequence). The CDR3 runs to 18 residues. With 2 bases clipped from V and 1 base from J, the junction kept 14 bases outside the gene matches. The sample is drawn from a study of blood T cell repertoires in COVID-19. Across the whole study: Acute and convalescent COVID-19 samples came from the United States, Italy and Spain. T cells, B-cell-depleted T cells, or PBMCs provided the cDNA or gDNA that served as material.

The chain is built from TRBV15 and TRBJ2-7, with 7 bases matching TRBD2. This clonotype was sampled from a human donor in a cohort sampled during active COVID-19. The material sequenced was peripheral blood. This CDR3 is CATSRTTLTSAKSYEQYF. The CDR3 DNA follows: TGTGCCACCAGCAGAACAACCCTCACTAGCGCAAAGTCCTACGAGCAGTACTTC.